Presented here are 21 T cell receptor beta chains from one specimen sequenced in a study of T cell responses to AZD1222 COVID-19 vaccine. The method was immunoSEQ multiplex PCR; TCRdb's version includes in-frame clones alone and lacks a portion of them. The sample lists around 150,000 clones, approximately 95% occurring once. The sample consisted of peripheral blood, taken 28 days after the second AZD1222 dose. The receptor set was obtained from an adult who received the AZD1222 COVID-19 vaccine.

The count of this clone is one. CDR3 DNA sequence: TGTGCCAGCAGCGGGGGGGAATACAATGAGCAGTTCTTC. Encoded protein: CASSGGEYNEQFF. This chain connects TRBV2 to TRBJ2-1; 8 bases are shared with TRBD2. The CDR3 runs 13 residues. The germline CDR1 and CDR2 sequences are SNHLY and FYNNEI. J gave up 4 bases and V 6 bases, and 2 bases lay outside the gene matches.

The rearrangement joins TRBV7-9 to TRBJ1-2; 7 bases are a match to TRBD1. Germline assignment: CDR1 SEHNR and CDR2 FQNEAQ (reference sequence). The CDR3 is 14 residues long. The J segment lost 1 base and the V segment lost 3 bases, leaving 2 bases of the junction unmatched. CDR3 in amino acids: CASSLRDSNYGYTF. The CDR3 coding sequence is TGTGCCAGCAGCTTGCGGGACAGTAACTATGGCTACACCTTC.

The V and J genes are TRBV30 and TRBJ1-1, with TRBD1 as a possible D gene (5 bases). Germline V gene lookup returns CDR1 GTSNPN and CDR2 SVGIG (reference sequence). CDR3 length equals 15 residues. V dropped 4 bases and J dropped 6 bases, with 21 bases sitting between them. As DNA, the CDR3 is TGTGCCTGGAACGGCGGTCTGGGGGGACGAGCTGAAGCTTTCTTT. This gives the protein CAWNGGLGGRAEAFF.

The chain couples TRBV5-1 to TRBJ1-2; D remains unclear. The V end lost 2 bases, the J end lost 2 bases, and 10 bases lay between the germline ends. The CDR3 runs to 14 residues. Germline V lookup: CDR1 SGHRS, CDR2 YFSETQ. CDR3 bases: TGCGCCAGCAGCTTTGAACCACAGAACTATGGCTACACCTTC. This gives the protein CASSFEPQNYGYTF.

The chain is built from TRBV5-1 and TRBJ2-1; possible D gene TRBD2, 5 bases. Trimming removed 4 bases at V and 4 bases at J, with 18 bases between. Germline values: CDR1 SGHRS, CDR2 YFSETQ. This CDR3 has 16 residues. As DNA, the CDR3 is TGCGCCAGCAGCCTAGAGGAGGTCCGAGCATACAATGAGCAGTTCTTC. This sequence encodes CASSLEEVRAYNEQFF.

This sequence joins TRBV14 and TRBJ1-1, with D possibly being TRBD1 (5 bases). Germline assignment: CDR1 SGHDN and CDR2 FVKESK. Trimming shortened V by 0 bases and J by 6 bases, and 14 bases separated the two germline ends. This CDR3 region has 15 residues. The CDR3 nucleotides read TGTGCCAGCAGCCAAGATCGAGTTGGGGCGGCTGAAGCTTTCTTT. Protein product: CASSQDRVGAAEAFF.

This sequence joins TRBV30 and TRBJ2-7; 8 bases are shared with TRBD2. The CDR3 loop spans 21 amino acids. Trimming at V came to 1 base and at J to 3 bases, leaving 26 bases not matched to a gene. CDR1 and CDR2 from the germline V gene are GTSNPN and SVGIG (reference sequence). CDR3 sequence (DNA): TGTGCCTGGAGTGGGGGACTAGTTCATACCCTAACCCCGTCAGTAGGCTACGAGCAGTACTTC. It encodes CAWSGGLVHTLTPSVGYEQYF.

The chain joins TRBV30 to TRBJ2-3; D remains ambiguous. Trimming stripped 2 bases from V and 0 bases from J, with 9 bases between. The CDR3 has 14 residues. From germline, CDR1 is GTSNPN and CDR2 SVGIG (reference sequence). In DNA, the CDR3 is TGTGCCTGGAGTCGCTTGGTCAGCACAGATACGCAGTATTTT. It is translated as CAWSRLVSTDTQYF.

The chain links TRBV9 to TRBJ1-5; D possibly corresponds to TRBD1 (6 bases). Per the germline V gene, CDR1 is SGDLS and CDR2 is YYNGEE. There are 15 residues in the CDR3. V shed 0 bases and J shed 3 bases, with 10 bases lying between them. For the CDR3, the DNA is TGTGCCAGCAGCGTAGGTGGGGGCCCCAATCAGCCCCAGCATTTT. Encoded protein: CASSVGGGPNQPQHF.

The CDR3 spells CASSSVSYEQYF. The CDR3 DNA sequence: TGTGCCAGCAGCTCGGTTTCCTACGAGCAGTACTTC. The chain joins TRBV7-2 to TRBJ2-7, with unresolved D. This CDR3 is 12 amino acids long. V dropped 4 bases and J dropped 1 base, with 5 bases sitting between them. Per the germline V gene, CDR1 is SGHTA and CDR2 is FQGNSA.

A single count supports this clone. This chain links TRBV5-4 with TRBJ2-4; possibly TRBD1 or TRBD2 for D (5 bases each). V was cut by 3 bases and J by 1 base, with 8 bases left in between. CDR3 length: 14 amino acids. Germline CDR1 and CDR2: SGHNT and YYREEE (reference sequence). The CDR3, as DNA: TGTGCCAGCAGCTGGGGGTTCGCCAAAAACATTCAGTACTTC. It codes for CASSWGFAKNIQYF.

The chain uses TRBV2 and TRBJ1-4, with D possibly being TRBD1 (5 bases). Germline V gives CDR1 SNHLY, CDR2 FYNNEI. Trimming removed 6 bases at V and 4 bases at J, with 9 bases between. This CDR3 contains 13 residues. The DNA of the CDR3 is TGTGCCAGCAGGGGGACCAGTAATGAAAAACTGTTTTTT. Translated: CASRGTSNEKLFF.

V gene TRBV7-2 combines with J gene TRBJ1-3; a possible D gene is TRBD1 (5 bases). The CDR3 is 15 amino acids. The V gene lost 1 base and the J gene lost 1 base, with 8 bases spanning the gap. CDR1 and CDR2 from the germline V gene are SGHTA and FQGNSA. CDR3 in amino acids: CASSLGGVSGNTIYF. The CDR3 coding sequence is TGTGCCAGCAGCTTAGGAGGGGTGTCTGGAAACACCATATATTTT.

This clone has only one observation. The rearrangement links TRBV6-1 to TRBJ2-7; D is uncertain. Trimming took off 0 bases at V and 7 bases at J, with 10 bases between the two ends. Germline values: CDR1 MNHNS, CDR2 SASEGT. This CDR3 contains 13 residues. Here the CDR3 reads CASSEANPWEQYF. In nucleotides, the CDR3 is TGTGCCAGCAGTGAAGCAAACCCTTGGGAGCAGTACTTC.

The sample holds one count of this clone. This chain joins TRBV7-2 and TRBJ1-2, with a possible D match to TRBD1 (5 bases). The length of the CDR3 is 14 residues. Germline V gene data show CDR1 as SGHTA and CDR2 as FQGNSA. The ends were cut back, 3 bases at V and 3 bases at J, with 11 bases in the middle. The CDR3 reads CASSFQGSDYGYTF. DNA of the CDR3: TGTGCCAGCAGCTTTCAGGGCAGCGACTATGGCTACACCTTC.

The rearrangement joins TRBV3-1 (or the pseudogene TRBV3-2) to TRBJ1-5; a possible D gene is TRBD1 (6 bases). Between the trimmed V and J ends, which lost 3 bases and 1 base, there was a span of 25 bases. CDR3 size: 20 residues. Germline values: CDR1 LGHDT, CDR2 YNNKEL (reference sequence). The CDR3 DNA follows: TGTGCCAGCAGCCATGTTCCGCGGGGGCCTTTCCACTTGAGCAATCAGCCCCAGCATTTT. Residues: CASSHVPRGPFHLSNQPQHF.

The chain links TRBV7-6 to TRBJ2-1, with 10 positions matching TRBD2. The trim removed 0 bases at V and 9 bases at J, leaving 5 bases unmatched. The CDR3 length is 15 residues. Germline assignment: CDR1 SGHVS and CDR2 FNYEAQ. The DNA for the CDR3 is TGTGCCAGCAGCTTAGCCAGCGGGGGGGCGGGTGAGCAGTTCTTC. It specifies CASSLASGGAGEQFF.

The chain recombines TRBV7-3 with TRBJ2-5; 8 bases map to TRBD1. Per germline, CDR1 SGHTA and CDR2 FQGTGA. J was trimmed by 4 bases and V by 3 bases; bases with no gene match: 1. The CDR3 length is 13 residues. CDR3 in DNA: TGTGCCAGCAGCTTCGGACAGGGAGAGACCCAGTACTTC. It is translated as CASSFGQGETQYF.

The chain carries TRBV2 and TRBJ1-1; D gene unclear. This CDR3 has 13 residues. V was shortened by 5 bases and J by 0 bases, with 7 bases between the two germline ends. CDR1 SNHLY and CDR2 FYNNEI come from the germline V gene. CDR3 sequence reads: CASSLAMNTEAFF. In DNA, the CDR3 is TGTGCCAGCAGTTTGGCGATGAACACTGAAGCTTTCTTT.

The gene calls are TRBV19 and TRBJ2-1; D ambiguous. Germline assignment: CDR1 LNHDA and CDR2 SQIVND (reference sequence). Trimming pared 4 bases from V and 1 base from J, leaving 5 bases between. This CDR3 contains 13 residues. This CDR3 is CASSTSSYNEQFF. The CDR3 DNA reads TGTGCCAGTAGTACTTCTTCCTACAATGAGCAGTTCTTC.

This chain links TRBV6-2 or TRBV6-3 with TRBJ2-7, with D possibly TRBD1 on 6 matching bases. Per germline, CDR1 MNHEY and CDR2 SVGEGT. This CDR3 is 18 amino acids long. The V gene lost 0 bases and the J gene lost 4 bases, with 22 bases spanning the gap. DNA of the CDR3: TGTGCCAGCAGTTACTCGTCAGGGGACGCCCTCCCTTGGTACGAGCAGTACTTC. Protein sequence: CASSYSSGDALPWYEQYF.